The next 2 T cell receptor beta chains were all read from a single sample in a study. Each CDR3 protein is one row after TCRdb ran MiXCR on the 5' RACE reads. The sample has nearly 55,000 distinct CDR3 sequences, about 24% seen once; the top ten hold approximately 3.3%. The specimen was tumor-infiltrating naive CD4+ T cells sorted from the breast tumor. Subset given: naive CD4+ T cells, CD4+CD45RA+CD25-. Receptors originate from a female donor with breast cancer.

The chain combines TRBV18 with TRBJ2-1; possible D gene TRBD2, 6 bases. CDR3 length: 14 amino acids. V lost 5 bases and J lost 8, with 16 bases in between. Per the germline V gene, CDR1 is KGHSH and CDR2 is LQKENI. Written as DNA, the CDR3 is TGTGCCAGCTCAGGGCAGGGAGGTGAGGATGAGCAGTTCTTC. It is translated as CASSGQGGEDEQFF.

In the case of this clonotype: A read error may produce the germline difference seen at one junction end. The V gene is TRBV7-2, the J gene TRBJ2-5; 9 bases are shared with TRBD1. This CDR3 is 15 amino acids long. CDR1 is SGHTA, CDR2 FQGNSA, per germline. CDR3 loop: CASSFGGTGRETQYF. For the CDR3, the DNA is TGTGCCAGCAGCTTCGGGGGGACAGGGAGAGAGACCCAGTACTTT.